The source of this T cell receptor beta chain is a study of T cells expressing NK-cell markers. Study overall: Eight donors were sequenced, of whom seven were HCMV-seropositive, while the remaining one was HCMV-seronegative.

Turning to this clonotype: What it binds is unknown.

Study-level findings and limits: HCMV specificity of the expanded NKG2C+ T cell clones stayed unclear. One observes that, in several donors, these clonotypes were also the leading ones within the CD3+CD56-NKG2C+ fraction.

Template switching by 5'RACE with UMIs generated the TCR beta cDNA. TCRdb reprocessed the 5' RACE reads, with one entry per CDR3 protein and no DNA. The sample data list approximately 380,000 distinct CDR3 sequences. The CDR3 sequence is 16 residues long. Germline loops: CDR1 SEHNR, CDR2 FQNEAQ (reference sequence). The clonotype was recovered from a man between 18 and 69 years old in good health. The specimen was blood T cells: a sorted CD56 or NKG2C T cell subset, CD4+ or CD8+ T cells, or bulk PBMC T cells (not recorded which). The rearrangement links TRBV7-9 to TRBJ2-1; TCRdb proposes TRBD2, but this gene call is untestable without DNA. Here the CDR3 reads CASSLGRLAGNNEQFF.